Included here is one TCR beta chain sequence, with context. Its antigen remains unidentified. The sample belongs to a study of blood T cells in healthy people across ages. Sample-barcoded 5' priming and a J-beta primer mix drove a second PCR of 7 to 11 cycles. MiXCR, run by TCRdb on the 5' RACE reads, gives a single entry per CDR3 protein. The table includes about 1 million distinct CDR3 sequences, more than 40% detected once. Study-level findings and limits: In long-lived donors, naive CD4+ cell counts and diversity exceeded those of aged donors.

The germline V and J ends were trimmed by 0 bases and 9 bases, with 12 bases remaining between them. The germline V gene has CDR1 DFQATT and CDR2 SNEGSKA (reference sequence). The CDR3 has 13 residues. Sequencing was done on a sample of blood. This clonotype was obtained from a woman aged 55-75 years in good health. The rearrangement links TRBV20-1 to TRBJ2-1; D gene unclear. The CDR3 region has the DNA TGCAGTGCTAGAGACTTGGGGTTGGCTGAGCAGTTCTTC. It encodes CSARDLGLAEQFF.